The rows below give T cell receptor beta chains drawn from one sample of a study of PD-1 blockade in classical Hodgkin lymphoma. Profiling relied on immunoSEQ multiplex PCR, and the TCRdb table lists in-frame clones only, not all of them. The data contain approximately 160,000 clones, nearly 80% of them singletons. The specimen was peripheral blood mononuclear cells (PBMCs), collected before the second cycle of nivolumab. The source of these receptors is a human donor with classical Hodgkin lymphoma. Both conserved end residues are part of each CDR3. Each record gives: D gene, clone size, J gene, V gene, CDR3 DNA, CDR3 protein. A D gene is named only where the DNA matches it firmly. Size tells how often a clone was seen (once, few, many) or the class of an expanded clone, and some rows leave it out.

d_gene: TRBD1
abundance: medium-sized
j_gene: TRBJ1-5
v_gene: TRBV2
CDR3nt: TGTGCCAGCAGTGGAGACAGGGTCGGGAATCAGCCCCAGCATTTT
CDR3aa: CASSGDRVGNQPQHF

d_gene: TRBD2
abundance: NA
j_gene: TRBJ2-1
v_gene: TRBV11-2
CDR3nt: TGTGCCAGCAGCTTGGGACTAGCGGGAGGGCCAAACAATGAGCAGTTCTTC
CDR3aa: CASSLGLAGGPNNEQFF

d_gene: TRBD2
abundance: NA
j_gene: TRBJ2-1
v_gene: TRBV5-1
CDR3nt: TGCGCCAGCAGCTTGTTAGCGGGGGCCAACAATGAGCAGTTCTTC
CDR3aa: CASSLLAGANNEQFF

d_gene: TRBD2
abundance: NA
j_gene: TRBJ2-7
v_gene: TRBV10-3
CDR3nt: TGTGCCATCATGGCTAGCGGGGAGCAATACGAGCAGTACTTC
CDR3aa: CAIMASGEQYEQYF

d_gene: TRBD2
abundance: once
j_gene: TRBJ2-1
v_gene: TRBV7-2
CDR3nt: TGTGCCAGCACCCCAAGAGCAACTAGCGGGGTGAGGAATGAGCAGTTCTTC
CDR3aa: CASTPRATSGVRNEQFF

d_gene: NA
abundance: NA
j_gene: TRBJ2-7
v_gene: TRBV5-1
CDR3nt: TGCGCCAGCAGCCTCGGGACGCCCGCCTACGAGCAGTACTTC
CDR3aa: CASSLGTPAYEQYF

d_gene: NA
abundance: NA
j_gene: TRBJ1-6
v_gene: TRBV30
CDR3nt: TGTGCCTGGAGTGTACAGGGACTCTATAATTCACCCCTCCACTTT
CDR3aa: CAWSVQGLYNSPLHF

d_gene: NA
abundance: NA
j_gene: TRBJ2-2
v_gene: TRBV30
CDR3nt: TGTGCCTGGAGTGTAGTCACCGGGGAGCTGTTTTTT
CDR3aa: CAWSVVTGELFF

d_gene: TRBD1
abundance: once
j_gene: TRBJ2-2
v_gene: TRBV10-3
CDR3nt: TGTGCCATCAGTGAGTCGACAGGGCCCTACACCGGGGAGCTGTTTTTT
CDR3aa: CAISESTGPYTGELFF

d_gene: NA
abundance: NA
j_gene: TRBJ2-3
v_gene: TRBV10-3
CDR3nt: TGTGCCAGCAGTTACTCGGGGTTTACAGATACGCAGTATTTT
CDR3aa: CASSYSGFTDTQYF

d_gene: TRBD2
abundance: few
j_gene: TRBJ2-5
v_gene: TRBV11-1
CDR3nt: TGTGCCAGCAGCCCACTAGCGGGAGGGCCCCAAGAGACCCAGTACTTC
CDR3aa: CASSPLAGGPQETQYF

d_gene: NA
abundance: NA
j_gene: TRBJ2-5
v_gene: TRBV19
CDR3nt: TGTGCCAGTAGTATGTGGGGAGAGGAAACCCAGTACTTC
CDR3aa: CASSMWGEETQYF

d_gene: NA
abundance: NA
j_gene: TRBJ1-5
v_gene: TRBV18
CDR3nt: TGTGCCAGCTCACCTGGACGGGGCGGGAGCAATCAGCCCCAGCATTTT
CDR3aa: CASSPGRGGSNQPQHF

d_gene: TRBD2
abundance: NA
j_gene: TRBJ2-2
v_gene: TRBV5-8
CDR3nt: TGTGCCAGCAGCGCGTCCGGGACTAGCGGGGGGGCCACCGGGGAGCTGTTTTTT
CDR3aa: CASSASGTSGGATGELFF

d_gene: TRBD1
abundance: NA
j_gene: TRBJ2-2
v_gene: TRBV6-5
CDR3nt: TGTGCCAGCACGCGGGACAGGGAGACCGGGGAGCTGTTTTTT
CDR3aa: CASTRDRETGELFF

d_gene: TRBD2
abundance: NA
j_gene: TRBJ2-1
v_gene: TRBV5-1
CDR3nt: TGCGCCAGCAGCCCTGGACTAGCGGGAGGGCTATATTACAATGAGCAGTTCTTC
CDR3aa: CASSPGLAGGLYYNEQFF

d_gene: TRBD2
abundance: NA
j_gene: TRBJ2-1
v_gene: TRBV6-4
CDR3nt: TGTGCCAGCAGTGCGGGCCTAGCGGCGTACAATGAGCAGTTCTTC
CDR3aa: CASSAGLAAYNEQFF

d_gene: TRBD1
abundance: NA
j_gene: TRBJ2-2
v_gene: TRBV5-4
CDR3nt: TGTGCCAGCAGGGGGACCGGGACAGGGAACACCGGGGAGCTGTTTTTT
CDR3aa: CASRGTGTGNTGELFF

d_gene: NA
abundance: NA
j_gene: TRBJ2-5
v_gene: TRBV18
CDR3nt: TGTGCCAGCCGAACTAGTCAAAGCGAGACCCAGTACTTC
CDR3aa: CASRTSQSETQYF

d_gene: TRBD2
abundance: once
j_gene: TRBJ2-1
v_gene: TRBV7-2
CDR3nt: TGTGCCAGCAGCCCCCCGGGACTAGCCCCAAATGAGCAGTTCTTC
CDR3aa: CASSPPGLAPNEQFF

d_gene: TRBD1
abundance: NA
j_gene: TRBJ1-3
v_gene: TRBV28
CDR3nt: TGTGCCAGCAGTTCCCCCTGGGGGACAGCCGTCTCTGGAAACACCATATATTTT
CDR3aa: CASSSPWGTAVSGNTIYF

d_gene: NA
abundance: NA
j_gene: TRBJ2-3
v_gene: TRBV18
CDR3nt: TGTGCCAGTCAGGTCCCTAGCACAGATACGCAGTATTTT
CDR3aa: CASQVPSTDTQYF

d_gene: NA
abundance: NA
j_gene: TRBJ1-5
v_gene: TRBV2
CDR3nt: TGTGCCAGCAGGACACAAAGGAATCAGCCCCAGCATTTT
CDR3aa: CASRTQRNQPQHF

d_gene: TRBD1
abundance: NA
j_gene: TRBJ1-2
v_gene: TRBV5-4
CDR3nt: TGTGCCAGCAGCGATTGGACAGGGGGCCGGAACTATGGCTACACCTTC
CDR3aa: CASSDWTGGRNYGYTF

d_gene: TRBD1
abundance: NA
j_gene: TRBJ1-2
v_gene: TRBV5-1
CDR3nt: TGCGCCAGCAGCCCCTGGACAGGGTATGGCTACACCTTC
CDR3aa: CASSPWTGYGYTF

d_gene: TRBD2
abundance: NA
j_gene: TRBJ2-7
v_gene: TRBV7-2
CDR3nt: TGTGCCAGCAGCATAGGGACTAGCGCGACCTCGGAGCAGTACTTC
CDR3aa: CASSIGTSATSEQYF

d_gene: NA
abundance: NA
j_gene: TRBJ1-2
v_gene: TRBV21-1
CDR3nt: TGTGCCAGCAGCGCCGTGACAGGGCTGGGCGGCTACACCTTC
CDR3aa: CASSAVTGLGGYTF

d_gene: TRBD1
abundance: NA
j_gene: TRBJ1-2
v_gene: TRBV18
CDR3nt: TGTGCCAGCTCACGGGGTACAGGGGAAGGCTACACCTTC
CDR3aa: CASSRGTGEGYTF

d_gene: NA
abundance: NA
j_gene: TRBJ2-6
v_gene: TRBV6-5
CDR3nt: TGTGCCAGCAGTGCCGCCTGGGCCGGGGCCAACGTCCTGACTTTC
CDR3aa: CASSAAWAGANVLTF

d_gene: NA
abundance: NA
j_gene: TRBJ2-7
v_gene: TRBV21-1
CDR3nt: TGTGCCATCCGGGACAGGGCAGGGTACGAGCAGTACTTC
CDR3aa: CAIRDRAGYEQYF

d_gene: NA
abundance: NA
j_gene: TRBJ2-1
v_gene: TRBV5-1
CDR3nt: TGCGCCAGCAGCTTGAGACTAGACGGTTCCTCCTACAATGAGCAGTTCTTC
CDR3aa: CASSLRLDGSSYNEQFF

d_gene: TRBD1
abundance: NA
j_gene: TRBJ2-1
v_gene: TRBV4-1
CDR3nt: TGCGCCAGCAGTCCGGGACAGATAGTTCTTAGCTCCTACAATGAGCAGTTCTTC
CDR3aa: CASSPGQIVLSSYNEQFF

d_gene: NA
abundance: once
j_gene: TRBJ1-4
v_gene: TRBV9
CDR3nt: TGTGCCAGCAGCGTAGCAGGGGCGGGAGGTGAAAAACTGTTTTTT
CDR3aa: CASSVAGAGGEKLFF

d_gene: NA
abundance: NA
j_gene: TRBJ1-2
v_gene: TRBV5-4
CDR3nt: TGCGCCAGCAGCTTAACCAACACCCTGGGACAAATTTTCTATGGCTACACCTTC
CDR3aa: CASSLTNTLGQIFYGYTF

d_gene: TRBD1
abundance: NA
j_gene: TRBJ2-5
v_gene: TRBV6-5
CDR3nt: TGTGCCAGCAGAAAACAGGGGAGTCAAGAGACCCAGTACTTC
CDR3aa: CASRKQGSQETQYF

d_gene: NA
abundance: NA
j_gene: TRBJ2-1
v_gene: TRBV9
CDR3nt: TGTGCCAGCAGCGTAGTAGTGGGCCAGTTTGTGGCCGCCTCCTACAATGAGCAGTTCTTC
CDR3aa: CASSVVVGQFVAASYNEQFF

d_gene: NA
abundance: NA
j_gene: TRBJ1-2
v_gene: TRBV28
CDR3nt: TGTGCCAGCAGCAGCCGGAACGGGTATGTCGATGGCTACACCTTC
CDR3aa: CASSSRNGYVDGYTF

d_gene: NA
abundance: few
j_gene: TRBJ1-6
v_gene: TRBV19
CDR3nt: TGTGCCAGTAGTATAGTAGCAGGGGAAAATTCACCCCTCCACTTT
CDR3aa: CASSIVAGENSPLHF

d_gene: NA
abundance: once
j_gene: TRBJ1-1
v_gene: TRBV2
CDR3nt: TGTGCCGGCCAGCGGGGGGGTGGGTCTGAAGCTTTCTTT
CDR3aa: CAGQRGGGSEAFF

d_gene: TRBD1
abundance: NA
j_gene: TRBJ2-1
v_gene: TRBV11-2
CDR3nt: TGTGCCAGCAGCTTATCCCCGGGACAGGGATTAACCCGAAATGAGCAGTTCTTC
CDR3aa: CASSLSPGQGLTRNEQFF

d_gene: NA
abundance: NA
j_gene: TRBJ2-1
v_gene: TRBV5-6
CDR3nt: TGTGCCAGCAGCTTAGGGGACCCCTACAATGAGCAGTTCTTC
CDR3aa: CASSLGDPYNEQFF

d_gene: NA
abundance: NA
j_gene: TRBJ2-2
v_gene: TRBV10-3
CDR3nt: TGTGCCATCAGTAGTCAAGCCACCGGGGAGCTGTTTTTT
CDR3aa: CAISSQATGELFF

d_gene: NA
abundance: NA
j_gene: TRBJ1-4
v_gene: TRBV5-5
CDR3nt: TGTGCCAGCAGCCAAGAAAGGGGACAAAGTAATGAAAAACTGTTTTTT
CDR3aa: CASSQERGQSNEKLFF

d_gene: TRBD2
abundance: NA
j_gene: TRBJ2-3
v_gene: TRBV4-1
CDR3nt: TGCGCCAGCAGCCAAAGAAGGGGGACTAGGCAGGAAGATACGCAGTATTTT
CDR3aa: CASSQRRGTRQEDTQYF

d_gene: TRBD1
abundance: NA
j_gene: TRBJ1-5
v_gene: TRBV9
CDR3nt: TGTGCCAGCAGCGTGGGACAGGGAGATATGGGTCAGCCCCAGCATTTT
CDR3aa: CASSVGQGDMGQPQHF

d_gene: TRBD2
abundance: NA
j_gene: TRBJ2-1
v_gene: TRBV2
CDR3nt: TGTGCCAGCACTGAAACACTAGCGGCCTCATACAATGAGCAGTTCTTC
CDR3aa: CASTETLAASYNEQFF